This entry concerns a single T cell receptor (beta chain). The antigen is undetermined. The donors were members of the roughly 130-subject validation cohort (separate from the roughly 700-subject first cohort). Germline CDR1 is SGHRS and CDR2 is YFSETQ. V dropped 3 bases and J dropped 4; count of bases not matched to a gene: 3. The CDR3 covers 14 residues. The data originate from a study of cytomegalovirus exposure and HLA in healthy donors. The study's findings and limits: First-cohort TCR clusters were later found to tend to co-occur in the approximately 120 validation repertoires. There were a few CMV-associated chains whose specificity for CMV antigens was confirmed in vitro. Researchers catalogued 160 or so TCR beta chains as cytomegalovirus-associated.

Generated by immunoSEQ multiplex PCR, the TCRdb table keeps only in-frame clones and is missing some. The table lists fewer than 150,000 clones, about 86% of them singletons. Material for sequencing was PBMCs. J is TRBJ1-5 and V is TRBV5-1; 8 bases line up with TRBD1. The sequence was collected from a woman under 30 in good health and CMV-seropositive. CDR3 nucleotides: TGCGCCAGCAGCTGGACAGGGATTAATCAGCCCCAGCATTTT. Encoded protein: CASSWTGINQPQHF.